The 32 T cell receptor beta chains below come from one sample, sequenced in a study of tumor-infiltrating lymphocytes in primary liver carcinoma. Co-extracting RNA and DNA was done with roughly 17-31 mg of unsorted bulk tissue as input. Synthesis of TCR beta cDNA was carried out from approximately 0.55 ug total RNA with a constant-region primer. For TCR beta, libraries were produced by three nested multiplex PCR rounds using slightly modified ARM-PCR. TRBV1-TRBV30 forward primers and a C-beta reverse primer were used in the first two PCR rounds, which each ran for about 9 cycles. Each CDR3 protein is one row after TCRdb ran MiXCR on the multiplex PCR reads. The data show more than 70,000 distinct CDR3 sequences, around 66% seen once. The sequencing input was tumor-adjacent normal liver tissue. Every receptor here comes from a man in his forties with primary liver carcinoma and hepatitis B virus infection.

Remarks on this clonotype: The junction shows a germline mismatch at one end, possibly a read error. The J gene is TRBJ2-5, the V gene TRBV5-1, with 10 bases identical to TRBD2. There are 14 residues in the CDR3. Germline values: CDR1 SGHRS, CDR2 YFSETQ. CDR3 amino acids: CASSLAGAQEAQYF. The CDR3 nucleotides are TGCGCCAGCAGCCTAGCGGGAGCTCAAGAGGCCCAGTACTTC.

This clonotype was observed a single time. The gene calls are TRBV5-6 and TRBJ2-5; 10 bases are a match to TRBD1. Trimming cost V 9 bases and J 6 bases; bases outside gene matches: 11. The germline V gene encodes CDR1 SGHDT and CDR2 YYEEEE. The CDR3 contains 14 residues. DNA of the CDR3: TGTGCCAACTGCCCGGGACAGGGGCTACAGACCCAGTACTTC. Translating gives CANCPGQGLQTQYF. The entire variable domain, with the rest obtained from reference TRBV5-6 and TRBJ2-5, is as follows: DAGVTQSPTHLIKTRGQQVTLRCSPKSGHDTVSWYQQALGQGPQFIFQYYEEEERQRGNFPDRFSGHQFPNYSSELNVNALLLGDSALYLCANCPGQGLQTQYFGPGTRLLVL.

The chain joins TRBV11-2 to TRBJ2-3; perhaps TRBD2 as D (5 bases). The CDR3 spans 17 residues. Per the germline V gene, CDR1 is SGHAT and CDR2 is FQNNGV. The germline V and J ends were trimmed by 0 bases and 3 bases, with 16 bases remaining between them. In DNA, the CDR3 is TGTGCCAGCAGCTTAGATCCGAGGGAGACCAGGACAGATACGCAGTATTTT. Translation: CASSLDPRETRTDTQYF.

Concerning this clonotype itself: A junction end diverges from the germline sequence, so it may reflect a read error. V and J are TRBV11-2 and TRBJ2-1; D is unclear. The CDR3 has 13 residues. The germline gives CDR1 SGHAT, CDR2 FQNNGV. DNA for the CDR3: TGTGCCAGAAGCTTCACAGTGGTCAATGAGCAGTTCTTC. It specifies CARSFTVVNEQFF.

For this clonotype: At one end, the junction sequence differs from germline, possibly due to a read error. The chain couples TRBV4-2 to TRBJ2-7; 7 nucleotides line up with TRBD1. This CDR3 region has 14 residues. Germline assignment: CDR1 LGHNA and CDR2 YNFKEQ. CDR3 amino acids: CVSSPPTGLNEQYF. DNA for the CDR3: TGTGTCAGCAGCCCCCCGACAGGGCTCAACGAGCAGTACTTC.

This chain joins TRBV12-3 or TRBV12-4 and TRBJ2-2; D unclear. Trimming removed 6 bases from V and 11 bases from J, with 31 bases in between. This CDR3 has 18 amino acids. The CDR3 DNA reads TGTGCCAGCAGCTTCCCCACGGTGGGCTTAGTGAACACCAGTGAGCTGTTTTTT. Protein sequence: CASSFPTVGLVNTSELFF.

The count of this clonotype is one. One end of the junction does not line up with germline, which may come from a read error. The rearrangement links TRBV11-1 to TRBJ2-2; D possibly corresponds to TRBD2 (5 bases). Germline V gene data show CDR1 as SGHAT and CDR2 as FQDESV (reference sequence). The CDR3 spans 13 residues. CDR3 sequence (DNA): TGTGTCAGCAGTTTAGTACGTTTCGGGAAGCTGTTTTTT. It yields the protein CVSSLVRFGKLFF.

About this clonotype itself: The junction shows a germline mismatch at one end, possibly a read error. The chain links TRBV28 to TRBJ2-1; 10 bases line up with TRBD2. Per the germline V gene, CDR1 is MDHEN and CDR2 is SYDVKM. The CDR3 totals 17 residues. The CDR3 loop is CASSPLSSGSSYDEQFF. CDR3 coding DNA: TGTGCCAGCAGTCCCCTCTCTAGCGGGAGTTCCTACGATGAGCAGTTCTTC.

Only one count was recorded for this clonotype. The gene calls are TRBV5-4 and TRBJ2-2, with TRBD2 matching 9 bases. In germline, CDR1 is SGHNT, CDR2 YYREEE (reference sequence). V gave up 5 bases and J gave up 4 bases; unmatched junction bases: 9. This CDR3 is built from 16 residues. CDR3 coding DNA: TGTGCCAGCAGTCCCGGACTAGCGCAGAGCACCGGGGAGCTGTTTTTT. It specifies CASSPGLAQSTGELFF.

The J gene is TRBJ2-7, the V gene TRBV6-1, with TRBD2 matching over 7 bases. Germline assignment: CDR1 MNHNS and CDR2 SASEGT. The CDR3 is 14 residues long. Germline trimming cut 7 bases from V and 7 bases from J; bases unmatched to any gene: 13. CDR3 sequence: CASNRAGVGHEQYF. The CDR3 DNA sequence: TGTGCCAGCAATCGGGCGGGAGTTGGGCATGAGCAGTACTTC.

This clonotype was seen once. The junction does not match germline at one end; this may be a read error. V and J are TRBV4-2 and TRBJ2-7, with 9 bases identical to TRBD1. Per the germline V gene, CDR1 is LGHNA and CDR2 is YNFKEQ. There are 14 residues in the CDR3. The CDR3: CASNPGTGSYEQYF. The DNA of the CDR3 is TGTGCTAGCAACCCGGGGACAGGGTCCTACGAGCAGTACTTC.

As regards this clonotype: A read error may be the cause here, since a much bigger clone is one base away. The chain recombines TRBV6-1 with TRBJ2-7; 7 bases agree with TRBD1. Germline V gene data show CDR1 as MNHNS and CDR2 as SASEGT. The CDR3 loop spans 13 amino acids. CDR3 sequence reads: CASSVLGGYEQCF. The CDR3 coding sequence is TGTGCCAGCAGTGTACTAGGGGGCTACGAGCAGTGCTTC.

This clonotype appeared once. The rearrangement uses TRBV12-3 or TRBV12-4 and TRBJ2-7, with 14 bases lining up with TRBD2. Germline trimming cut 7 bases from V and 4 bases from J; bases unmatched to any gene: 15. This CDR3 comprises 18 residues. CDR3 loop: CASTGLAGGPSLVYEQYF. In DNA, the CDR3 is TGTGCCAGCACCGGACTAGCGGGAGGCCCAAGTCTTGTATACGAGCAGTACTTC.

The chain joins TRBV4-2 to TRBJ2-6; 10 positions agree with TRBD2. V shed 1 base and J 2 bases; nucleotides not matched to a gene: 5. The germline CDR1 and CDR2 sequences are LGHNA and YNFKEQ. The CDR3 loop spans 18 amino acids. The CDR3 sequence: CASSQARSGRAGANVLTF. CDR3 DNA sequence: TGTGCCAGCAGCCAAGCCAGAAGCGGGAGGGCTGGGGCCAACGTCCTGACTTTC.

The chain carries TRBV6-1 and TRBJ2-1, with D uncertain. This CDR3 has 16 amino acids. Germline values: CDR1 MNHNS, CDR2 SASEGT. V was pared by 2 bases and J by 2 bases, with 13 bases between. The chain's CDR3 is CASSERWQVTYNEQFF. The CDR3 DNA reads as TGTGCCAGCAGTGAAAGGTGGCAGGTGACCTACAATGAGCAGTTCTTC.

About this clonotype itself: This could be a read error, since a much larger clone is one nucleotide away. This chain joins TRBV11-2 and TRBJ1-2; D might be TRBD1 (5 bases). The CDR3 has 14 amino acids. Looked up from germline, CDR1 is SGHAT and CDR2 is FQNNGV. CDR3 region: CASSRDWQDYGYAF. CDR3 DNA sequence: TGTGCCAGCAGCAGGGACTGGCAAGACTATGGCTACGCCTTC.

As regards this clonotype: One end of the junction does not line up with germline, which may come from a read error. The gene calls are TRBV6-2 or TRBV6-3 and TRBJ2-5, with D possibly called TRBD1 or TRBD2 (5 bases each). The germline gives CDR1 MNHEY, CDR2 SVGEGT. There are 18 residues in the CDR3. In nucleotides, the CDR3 is TGTACCAGCAGTTCCCACCGTCGGGACCTCCTGTACCAAGAGACCCAGTACTTC. Its protein product is CTSSSHRRDLLYQETQYF.

Note on this clonotype: A read error may produce the germline difference seen at one junction end. The chain is built from TRBV4-3 and TRBJ2-5; D not resolved. CDR1 is LGHNA, CDR2 YSLEER, per germline. The CDR3 is 15 amino acids. The CDR3 spells CVSNQDTIGPWTQYF. Here the CDR3 DNA reads TGCGTCAGCAACCAAGACACAATAGGACCGTGGACCCAGTACTTC.

Many counts were recorded for this clonotype. V usage is TRBV6-2 or TRBV6-3 and J usage is TRBJ1-1; D may be TRBD1 (5 bases). V was trimmed by 5 bases and J by 0 bases, leaving 10 bases between them. This CDR3 contains 14 residues. Germline values: CDR1 MNHEY, CDR2 SVGEGT. Here the CDR3 reads CASSEDTVNTEAFF. Written as DNA, the CDR3 is TGTGCCAGCAGTGAGGACACCGTGAACACTGAAGCTTTCTTT.

As concerns this clonotype: The junction differs from germline at one of its ends, possibly a read error. The chain couples TRBV11-1 to TRBJ2-2, with a tentative D call TRBD2 (5 bases). Germline V gives CDR1 SGHAT, CDR2 FQDESV (reference sequence). This CDR3 has 13 amino acids. The CDR3 region has the DNA TGTGCCTGCAGCTCAGTACGTTTCGGGGAGCCGTTTTTT. It translates to CACSSVRFGEPFF.

The V and J genes are TRBV5-4 and TRBJ1-1, with a weak D call TRBD1 (5 bases). V lost 4 bases and J lost 9, with 19 bases in between. Germline V CDR1 and CDR2: SGHNT, YYREEE (reference sequence). The CDR3 spans 14 residues. CDR3 bases: TGTGCCAGCAGCACGGTCGACGACAGTTATAAAGCTTTCTTT. Translating it yields CASSTVDDSYKAFF.

The gene calls are TRBV12-3 or TRBV12-4 and TRBJ1-5; 12 nucleotides match TRBD1. The CDR3 runs 15 residues. This CDR3 reads CGSSWDRGLVQPQHF. CDR3 in DNA: TGTGGAAGCAGTTGGGACAGGGGGCTAGTTCAGCCCCAGCATTTT.

Of note for this clonotype: One junction end does not reproduce the germline sequence, and a read error may be involved. The chain employs TRBV6-5 and TRBJ1-1; D gene ambiguous. Germline CDR1 reads MNHEY; CDR2 reads SVGAGI. The CDR3 sequence is 17 residues long. The CDR3 here is CVSTASLGQLLNTEAFF. CDR3 coding DNA: TGTGTCAGCACCGCCTCCTTGGGCCAGCTACTGAACACTGAAGCCTTCTTT.

There are many counts of this clonotype. The chain joins TRBV6-5 to TRBJ2-1; 8 positions match TRBD2. The germline CDR1 and CDR2 sequences are MNHEY and SVGAGI. With 10 bases clipped from V and 14 bases from J, the junction kept 10 bases outside the gene matches. This CDR3 contains 11 residues. DNA for the CDR3: TGTGCCATCGGGAGAGGGACTAGTGAGTTCTTC. Translating gives CAIGRGTSEFF.

This clonotype has at least ten counts. V gene TRBV24-1 combines with J gene TRBJ1-1; 8 bases agree with TRBD1. CDR1 KGHDR and CDR2 SFDVKD come from the germline V gene. V lost 11 bases, J lost 3 bases, and 19 bases stayed unmatched. The length of the CDR3 is 17 residues. As DNA, the CDR3 is TGTGCCATCATAAACCGAGAGGACAGGGCGCCACACACTGAAGCTTTCTTT. This gives the protein CAIINREDRAPHTEAFF.

A few counts support this clonotype. The junction shows a germline mismatch at one end, possibly a read error. This CDR3 is CASSLDPCSSGRGETQYF. The CDR3 DNA reads as TGTGCCAGTAGCTTAGATCCGTGTTCTAGCGGGAGAGGAGAGACCCAGTACTTT. The rearrangement uses TRBV11-2 and TRBJ2-5; 10 nucleotides align to TRBD2. CDR1 SGHAT and CDR2 FQNNGV come from the germline V gene. This CDR3 is 18 amino acids long.

This chain connects TRBV6-6 to TRBJ1-2, with D perhaps TRBD1 (5 bases). V lost 6 bases and J lost 12, with 20 bases in between. The CDR3 extends over 13 amino acids. Germline assignment: CDR1 MNHNY and CDR2 SVGAGI (reference sequence). CDR3 loop: CASRSGALDANTF. CDR3 DNA: TGTGCCAGCAGATCCGGGGCCCTTGATGCCAACACCTTC.

As concerns this clonotype: An end of the junction does not agree with germline; a read error may underlie this. The gene calls are TRBV6-5 and TRBJ2-6; 7 nucleotides line up with TRBD1. From germline, CDR1 is MNHEY and CDR2 SVGAGI. This CDR3 has 15 amino acids. This chain's CDR3 is CASSRDRARANVLTF. In nucleotides, the CDR3 is TGTGCCAGCAGCCGCGACAGGGCTAGGGCCAATGTCCTGACTTTC.

Comments on this clonotype: This sequence may be a read error, since a much larger clone differs from it by one base. The chain uses TRBV5-4 and TRBJ2-7; 9 bases match TRBD1. The CDR3 runs 15 residues. Germline-derived CDR1 and CDR2 are SGHNT and YYREEE (reference sequence). V was clipped by 6 bases and J by 5 bases; unmatched bases: 12. CDR3 region: CASIPTGTGINEQYF. In DNA form, the CDR3 reads TGTGCCAGCATCCCAACCGGGACAGGGATCAACGAGCAGTACTTC.

About this clonotype: One base away lies a much larger clone, so this may be a sequencing read error. In nucleotides, the CDR3 is TGTGCCAGCAGTTCTCTCCAGGGGAGCAATCAGCCCCAGCATTTT. The encoded protein is CASSSLQGSNQPQHF. The chain is built from TRBV28 and TRBJ1-5, with D tentatively TRBD1 (6 bases). CDR3 length equals 15 residues. V lost 4 bases to trimming and J lost 1 base, with 11 bases between them. The germline gives CDR1 MDHEN, CDR2 SYDVKM.

A word on this clonotype: One end of the junction varies from germline; a read error may be responsible. This CDR3 reads CAGNFFGLAGGRISYEQYF. CDR3 bases: TGTGCCGGCAATTTTTTCGGACTAGCGGGAGGGCGAATCTCCTACGAGCAATACTTC. The chain joins TRBV28 to TRBJ2-7, with 15 bases aligning to TRBD2. The CDR3 covers 19 residues. The germline CDR1 and CDR2 sequences are MDHEN and SYDVKM.

The chain couples TRBV11-3 to TRBJ2-1; the D gene is possibly TRBD1 (5 bases). Germline loops: CDR1 SGHNT, CDR2 YENEEA. The CDR3 totals 15 residues. The CDR3 coding sequence is TGTATCAGCAGCTTAGGGGTTAGTGGGCATAATGAGCAGTTCTTC. Protein: CISSLGVSGHNEQFF.